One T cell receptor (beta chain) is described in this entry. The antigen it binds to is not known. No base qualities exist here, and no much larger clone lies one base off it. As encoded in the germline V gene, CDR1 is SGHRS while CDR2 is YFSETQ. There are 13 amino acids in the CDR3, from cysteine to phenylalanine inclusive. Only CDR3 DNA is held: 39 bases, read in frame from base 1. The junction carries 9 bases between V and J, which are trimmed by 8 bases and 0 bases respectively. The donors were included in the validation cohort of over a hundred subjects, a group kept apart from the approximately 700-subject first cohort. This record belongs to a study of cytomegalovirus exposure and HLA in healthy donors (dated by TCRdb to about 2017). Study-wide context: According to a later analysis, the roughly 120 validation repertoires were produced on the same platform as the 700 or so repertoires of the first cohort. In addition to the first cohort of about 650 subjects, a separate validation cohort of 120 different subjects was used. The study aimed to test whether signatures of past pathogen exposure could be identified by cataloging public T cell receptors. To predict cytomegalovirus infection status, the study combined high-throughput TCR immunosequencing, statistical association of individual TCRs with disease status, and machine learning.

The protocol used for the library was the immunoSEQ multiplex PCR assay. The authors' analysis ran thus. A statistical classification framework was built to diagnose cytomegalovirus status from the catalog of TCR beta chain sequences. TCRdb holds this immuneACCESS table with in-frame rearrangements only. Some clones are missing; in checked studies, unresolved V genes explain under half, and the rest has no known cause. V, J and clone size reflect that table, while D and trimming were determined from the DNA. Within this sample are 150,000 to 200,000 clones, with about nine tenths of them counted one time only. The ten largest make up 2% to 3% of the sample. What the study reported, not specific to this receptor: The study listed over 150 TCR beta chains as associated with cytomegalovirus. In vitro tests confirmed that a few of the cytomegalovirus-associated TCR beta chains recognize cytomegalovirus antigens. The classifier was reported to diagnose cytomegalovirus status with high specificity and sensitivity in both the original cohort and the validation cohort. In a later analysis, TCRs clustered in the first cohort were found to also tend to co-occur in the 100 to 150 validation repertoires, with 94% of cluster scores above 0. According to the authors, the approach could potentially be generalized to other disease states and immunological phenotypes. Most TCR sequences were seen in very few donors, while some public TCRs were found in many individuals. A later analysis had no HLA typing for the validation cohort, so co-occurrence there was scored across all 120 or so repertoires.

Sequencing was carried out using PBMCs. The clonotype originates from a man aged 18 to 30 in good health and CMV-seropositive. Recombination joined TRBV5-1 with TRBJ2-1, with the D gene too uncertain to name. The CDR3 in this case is CASTKSSYNEQFF. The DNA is TGCGCCAGTACTAAAAGCTCCTACAATGAGCAGTTCTTC.